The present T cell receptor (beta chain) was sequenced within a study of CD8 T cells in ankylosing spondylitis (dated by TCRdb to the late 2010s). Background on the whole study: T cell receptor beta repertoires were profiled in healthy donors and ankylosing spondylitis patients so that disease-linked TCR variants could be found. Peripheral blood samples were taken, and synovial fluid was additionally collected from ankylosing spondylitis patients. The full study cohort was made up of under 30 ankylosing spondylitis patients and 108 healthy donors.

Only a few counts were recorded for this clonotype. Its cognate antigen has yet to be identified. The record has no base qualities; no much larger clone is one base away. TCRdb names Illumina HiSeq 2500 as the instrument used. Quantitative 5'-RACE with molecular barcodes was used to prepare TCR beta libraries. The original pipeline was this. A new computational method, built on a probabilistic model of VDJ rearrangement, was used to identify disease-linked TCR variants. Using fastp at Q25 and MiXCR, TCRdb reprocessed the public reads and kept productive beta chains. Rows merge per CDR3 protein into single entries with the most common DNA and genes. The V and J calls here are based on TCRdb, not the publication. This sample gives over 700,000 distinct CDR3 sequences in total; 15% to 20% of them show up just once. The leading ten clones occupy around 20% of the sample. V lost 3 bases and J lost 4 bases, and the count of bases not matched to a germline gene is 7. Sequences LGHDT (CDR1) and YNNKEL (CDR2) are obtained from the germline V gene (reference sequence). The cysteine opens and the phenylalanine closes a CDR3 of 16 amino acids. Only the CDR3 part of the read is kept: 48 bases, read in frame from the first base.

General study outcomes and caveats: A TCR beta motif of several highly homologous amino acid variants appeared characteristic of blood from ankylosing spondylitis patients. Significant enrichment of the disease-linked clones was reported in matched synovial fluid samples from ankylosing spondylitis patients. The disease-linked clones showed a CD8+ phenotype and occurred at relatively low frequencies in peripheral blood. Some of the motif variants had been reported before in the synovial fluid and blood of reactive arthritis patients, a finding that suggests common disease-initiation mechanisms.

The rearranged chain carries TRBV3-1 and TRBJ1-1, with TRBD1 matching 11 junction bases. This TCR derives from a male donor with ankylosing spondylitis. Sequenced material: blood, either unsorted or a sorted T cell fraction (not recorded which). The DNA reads TGTGCCAGCAGCCACTCGGACAGGGGGCTTAGCACTGAAGCTTTCTTT. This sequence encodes CASSHSDRGLSTEAFF. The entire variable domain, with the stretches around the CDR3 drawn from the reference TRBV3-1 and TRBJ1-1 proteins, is DTAVSQTPKYLVTQMGNDKSIKCEQNLGHDTMYWYKQDSKKFLKIMFSYNNKELIINETVPNRFSPKSPDKAHLNLHINSLELGDSAVYFCASSHSDRGLSTEAFFGQGTRLTVV.